The 18 T cell receptor beta chains listed next were all sequenced from one sample in a study of cytomegalovirus exposure and HLA in healthy donors. The PCR ran on 60 Vbeta and 13 Jbeta primers. The method was immunoSEQ multiplex PCR; TCRdb's version includes in-frame clones alone and lacks a portion of them. The profile shows about 160,000 clones, roughly 71% of them singletons. The sample comprised PBMCs. These receptors were obtained from a woman aged 50 to 60 in good health and CMV-seropositive.

V is TRBV10-3 and J is TRBJ2-7, with D maybe TRBD2 (7 bases). Germline CDR1 and CDR2: ENHRY and SYGVKD. Trimming took 0 bases from V and 3 from J, leaving 12 bases between them. The CDR3 has 15 amino acids. The CDR3 DNA follows: TGTGCCATCAGTGAGTCGACAAGGGGGGGCTACGAGCAGTACTTC. This sequence encodes CAISESTRGGYEQYF.

The J gene is TRBJ2-1, the V gene TRBV2; 11 bases align to TRBD2. This CDR3 region has 14 residues. Germline values: CDR1 SNHLY, CDR2 FYNNEI. Germline trimming cut 8 bases from V and 10 bases from J; bases unmatched to any gene: 10. The CDR3 nucleotides are TGTGCCAGCGGTCTAGCGGGGGGCCCGGGAGAGCAGTTCTTC. Translated: CASGLAGGPGEQFF.

The chain recombines TRBV19 with TRBJ1-6, with 9 bases lining up with TRBD1. Germline V gives CDR1 LNHDA, CDR2 SQIVND (reference sequence). V was clipped by 5 bases and J by 7 bases; unmatched bases: 9. The CDR3 is 16 amino acids. In DNA, the CDR3 is TGTGCCAGTAGTGTGACCGGGACAGGGAACAATTCACCCCTCCACTTT. This codes for CASSVTGTGNNSPLHF.

V usage is TRBV5-1 and J usage is TRBJ2-7; the match to TRBD1 covers 9 bases. The length of the CDR3 is 15 residues. J lost 6 bases, V lost 5 bases, and 12 bases had no gene match. Germline V gene lookup returns CDR1 SGHRS and CDR2 YFSETQ. The CDR3 DNA is TGCGCCAGCAGTGCGACCGGGACAGGGTACTCCGAGCAGTACTTC. Translating gives CASSATGTGYSEQYF.

This clone appeared once. The chain carries TRBV5-1 and TRBJ1-1; D is unclear. With 3 bases removed from V and 0 bases from J, the gap between germline ends came to 12 bases. Looked up from germline, CDR1 is SGHRS and CDR2 is YFSETQ. This CDR3 comprises 15 residues. The CDR3 DNA is TGCGCCAGCAGCTCTCGAGCTGAAATGAACACTGAAGCTTTCTTT. Protein sequence: CASSSRAEMNTEAFF. The full variable domain, with the rest looked up from reference TRBV5-1 and TRBJ1-1, is KAGVTQTPRYLIKTRGQQVTLSCSPISGHRSVSWYQQTPGQGLQFLFEYFSETQRNKGNFPGRFSGRQFSNSRSEMNVSTLELGDSALYLCASSSRAEMNTEAFFGQGTRLTVV.

This chain joins TRBV6-1 and TRBJ2-7; D ambiguous. This CDR3 spans 14 amino acids. Trimming took 4 bases from V and 4 from J, leaving 14 bases between them. From germline, CDR1 is MNHNS and CDR2 SASEGT. CDR3 DNA: TGTGCCAGCAGTGGCCCCAGCGCATTTTACGAGCAGTACTTC. This encodes CASSGPSAFYEQYF.

The rearrangement links TRBV5-5 to TRBJ2-7, with 7 nucleotides matching TRBD2. Germline V gene sequence: CDR1 SGHKS, CDR2 YYEKEE (reference sequence). The CDR3 contains 15 residues. The ends lost 4 bases at V and 2 bases at J; junction bases unmatched: 9. In DNA, the CDR3 is TGTGCCAGCAGCCTGGTGGGGGGGACGACCTACGAGCAGTACTTC. As protein: CASSLVGGTTYEQYF.

This clone turned up a few times. The rearrangement uses TRBV28 and TRBJ1-1; a possible D gene is TRBD1 (5 bases). V dropped 8 bases and J dropped 3 bases, with 13 bases sitting between them. Germline V CDR1 and CDR2: MDHEN, SYDVKM. The CDR3 spans 13 residues. The CDR3 here is CASLQGGDTEAFF. In DNA form, the CDR3 reads TGTGCCAGCCTCCAGGGCGGCGACACTGAAGCTTTCTTT.

The V and J genes are TRBV4-1 and TRBJ1-1; 11 bases map to TRBD1. V shed 2 bases, J shed 2 bases, and the junction held 10 bases outside the gene matches. Germline V gene sequence: CDR1 MGHRA, CDR2 YSYEKL. This CDR3 region has 18 residues. The CDR3 spells CASSQKTGTGGPNTEAFF. The CDR3 DNA reads as TGCGCCAGCAGCCAAAAGACCGGGACAGGGGGACCAAACACTGAAGCTTTCTTT.

The chain recombines TRBV5-6 with TRBJ1-6; no firm D call. The germline CDR1 and CDR2 sequences are SGHDT and YYEEEE. V lost 3 bases to trimming and J lost 9 bases, with 13 bases between them. The CDR3 sequence is 14 residues long. The CDR3 reads CASSWSGAGSPLHF. For the CDR3, the DNA is TGTGCCAGCAGCTGGTCGGGTGCGGGTTCACCCCTCCACTTT.

This clone was detected once. This chain links TRBV9 with TRBJ2-7; 7 bases match TRBD1. Germline V gene lookup returns CDR1 SGDLS and CDR2 YYNGEE. J was trimmed by 1 base and V by 3 bases; bases with no gene match: 1. The CDR3 extends over 13 amino acids. CDR3 bases: TGTGCCAGCAGCGGGACAGGATCCTACGAGCAGTACTTC. Translated, it gives CASSGTGSYEQYF.

Of note for this clone: Relative to the germline gene, one junction end is altered; a read error may explain this. V gene TRBV6-1 combines with J gene TRBJ1-5; D is ambiguous. CDR3 length: 16 amino acids. CDR1 is MNHNS and CDR2 is SASEGT in the germline V gene. CDR3 sequence reads: CASSEGTSDGNQLQHF. The CDR3 DNA sequence: TGTGCCAGCAGTGAAGGCACCAGCGATGGCAATCAGCTCCAGCATTTT.

This chain connects TRBV19 to TRBJ2-2, with 7 bases fitting TRBD1. Trimming cost V 4 bases and J 0 bases; bases outside gene matches: 8. The CDR3 spans 17 residues. The V gene's germline CDR1 is LNHDA and CDR2 SQIVND (reference sequence). CDR3 sequence reads: CASSTPRGQPNTGELFF. Written as DNA, the CDR3 is TGTGCCAGTAGTACTCCTCGGGGACAGCCGAACACCGGGGAGCTGTTTTTT.

V is TRBV7-8 and J is TRBJ1-6, with no clear D. Germline V gene lookup returns CDR1 SGHVS and CDR2 FQNEAQ. This CDR3 spans 18 amino acids. V gave up 3 bases and J gave up 0 bases, with 15 bases separating them. DNA for the CDR3: TGTGCCAGCAGCTTTGGCGGCTTACAAAGCTCCTATAATTCACCCCTCCACTTT. Translating it yields CASSFGGLQSSYNSPLHF.

CDR3 sequence: CASSRSSGEQYF. For the CDR3, the DNA is TGTGCCAGCAGCCGCAGTTCGGGCGAGCAGTACTTC. The chain recombines TRBV5-4 with TRBJ2-7; no definite D call. Trimming took 4 bases from V and 6 from J, leaving 11 bases between them. Per germline, CDR1 SGHNT and CDR2 YYREEE (reference sequence). This CDR3 contains 12 residues.

The V gene is TRBV2, the J gene TRBJ2-7, with a possible D match to TRBD2 (5 bases). The CDR3 covers 15 residues. Trimming removed 6 bases at V and 7 bases at J, with 22 bases between. Germline values: CDR1 SNHLY, CDR2 FYNNEI. CDR3 protein: CASSEPMTTPGEQYF. In nucleotides, the CDR3 is TGTGCCAGCAGCGAACCCATGACAACTCCGGGGGAGCAGTACTTC.

About this clone: This CDR3 is also generated by other DNA sequences in the sample. The J gene is TRBJ1-6, the V gene TRBV5-1; D is unclear. CDR1 and CDR2 (germline): SGHRS, YFSETQ. The germline V and J ends were trimmed by 0 bases and 9 bases, with 7 bases remaining between them. The CDR3 runs to 13 residues. CDR3 residues: CASSLAGISPLHF. DNA for the CDR3: TGCGCCAGCAGCTTGGCTGGCATTTCACCCCTCCACTTT.

V is TRBV6-5 and J is TRBJ1-1, with D maybe TRBD1 (5 bases). With 6 bases removed from V and 1 base from J, the gap between germline ends came to 9 bases. Germline lookup yields CDR1 MNHEY and CDR2 SVGAGI. The CDR3 length is 13 residues. DNA for the CDR3: TGTGCCAGCAGATTGACAGCGAACACTGAAGCTTTCTTT. Protein product: CASRLTANTEAFF.